This entry lists 30 T cell receptor beta chains sequenced from one sample in a study of shared clonotypes between healthy human individuals. Measured with immunoSEQ multiplex PCR; TCRdb has only the in-frame clones, and not every one. The table lists over 2 million clones, roughly 92% of them singletons, with 0.37% in the top ten. The material sequenced was naive CD4+ T cells from PBMCs. The subset was: CD45RA+ positively selected. These receptors were collected from a man between 18 and 29 years old in good health. Some clones in this sample may be carry-over from other donors' samples.

About this clone itself: Different DNA sequences within this sample yield the same CDR3. The chain is built from TRBV18 and TRBJ1-3; D ambiguous. The germline gives CDR1 KGHSH, CDR2 LQKENI. The germline V and J ends were trimmed by 3 bases and 2 bases, with 11 bases remaining between them. The CDR3 is 15 amino acids. CDR3 sequence reads: CASSPGRGPGNTIYF. The CDR3 nucleotides read TGTGCCAGCTCACCCGGACGCGGCCCTGGAAACACCATATATTTT. Together with reference TRBV18 and TRBJ1-3, the CDR3 gives the full variable domain: NAGVMQNPRHLVRRRGQEARLRCSPMKGHSHVYWYRQLPEEGLKFMVYLQKENIIDESGMPKERFSAEFPKEGPSILRIQQVVRGDSAAYFCASSPGRGPGNTIYFGEGSWLTVV.

The chain links TRBV10-3 to TRBJ1-1; D is uncertain. The germline V gene has CDR1 ENHRY and CDR2 SYGVKD. There are 11 residues in the CDR3. The V end lost 3 bases, the J end lost 6 bases, and 5 bases lay between the germline ends. The CDR3 is CAISDRAEAFF. The DNA for the CDR3 is TGTGCCATCAGTGATAGGGCTGAAGCTTTCTTT.

This chain links TRBV7-2 with TRBJ2-7; D call uncertain. Between the trimmed V and J ends, which lost 1 base and 1 base, there was a span of 11 bases. This CDR3 comprises 15 residues. Germline CDR1 SGHTA, CDR2 FQGNSA. DNA for the CDR3: TGTGCCAGCAGCTTAGTATCCGGTCGTTCCTACGAGCAGTACTTC. It specifies CASSLVSGRSYEQYF.

The CDR3 is CASSLFDQETQYF. CDR3 in DNA: TGCGCCAGCAGCTTATTCGACCAAGAGACCCAGTACTTC. The V gene is TRBV5-1, the J gene TRBJ2-5; D gene uncertain. V dropped 2 bases and J dropped 0 bases, with 5 bases sitting between them. The CDR3 length is 13 residues. In germline, CDR1 is SGHRS, CDR2 YFSETQ.

The chain couples TRBV7-3 to TRBJ2-1; D is perhaps TRBD2 (5 bases). Germline values: CDR1 SGHTA, CDR2 FQGTGA. CDR3 size: 14 residues. V was clipped by 4 bases and J by 5 bases, with 12 bases between them. The CDR3 bases are TGTGCCAGCAGCTCCCGTGGAGGTCACAATGAGCAGTTCTTC. Translating it yields CASSSRGGHNEQFF. The complete variable domain, with remaining parts taken from reference TRBV7-3 and TRBJ2-1, reads GAGVSQTPSNKVTEKGKYVELRCDPISGHTALYWYRQSLGQGPEFLIYFQGTGAADDSGLPNDRFFAVRPEGSVSTLKIQRTERGDSAVYLCASSSRGGHNEQFFGPGTRLTVL.

The CDR3 nucleotides read TGCAGCGTTGAAGTGGGACAGAGCTATGGCTACACCTTC. This codes for CSVEVGQSYGYTF. V gene TRBV29-1 combines with J gene TRBJ1-2; 7 bases line up with TRBD1. The V segment lost 1 base and the J segment 4 bases; nucleotides outside the gene matches: 3. The germline CDR1 and CDR2 sequences are SQVTM and ANQGSEA. The CDR3 length is 13 residues.

The V and J genes are TRBV2 and TRBJ1-5, with 7 nucleotides matching TRBD1. CDR1 is SNHLY, CDR2 FYNNEI, per germline. The V gene end was trimmed by 5 bases and the J gene end by 9 bases; junction bases not matched to a gene: 19. The CDR3 loop spans 17 amino acids. The DNA of the CDR3 is TGTGCCAGCAGTCGCCCCCCTGGGCCAGGGGGAATCGGGCCCCAGCATTTT. Protein: CASSRPPGPGGIGPQHF.

The genes are TRBV5-1 and TRBJ2-4, with D unclear. Germline CDR1 reads SGHRS; CDR2 reads YFSETQ. Trimming shortened V by 2 bases and J by 9 bases, and 12 bases separated the two germline ends. This CDR3 is built from 13 residues. CDR3 residues: CASSFIQSGIQYF. CDR3 DNA sequence: TGCGCCAGCAGCTTCATACAGTCCGGCATTCAGTACTTC.

This clone appeared a single time. The chain has TRBV10-1 and TRBJ2-7, with 9 bases that match TRBD2. Germline CDR1 and CDR2: WNHNN and SYGVQD (reference sequence). The CDR3 runs 13 residues. V was pared by 9 bases and J by 2 bases, with 5 bases of the junction left unmatched. DNA for the CDR3: TGCGCCAGTTCAAGCGGGGGGCCCTACGAGCAGTACTTC. Its translation is CASSSGGPYEQYF.

The gene calls are TRBV13 and TRBJ2-1; 9 positions agree with TRBD1. Germline trimming cut 4 bases from V and 7 bases from J; bases unmatched to any gene: 11. The CDR3 contains 16 residues. CDR1 and CDR2 from the germline V gene are PRHDT and FYEKMQ (reference sequence). The CDR3 spells CASSSTGTGIRNEQFF. CDR3 DNA sequence: TGTGCCAGCAGCTCAACCGGGACAGGGATTAGAAATGAGCAGTTCTTC.

In DNA, the CDR3 is TGTGCCAGCAGCCCATACAGCGGGCGGAGCACAGATACGCAGTATTTT. Residues: CASSPYSGRSTDTQYF. V and J are TRBV4-2 and TRBJ2-3, with TRBD2 as a possible D gene (6 bases). The CDR3 loop spans 16 amino acids. Trimming pared 4 bases from V and 0 bases from J, leaving 14 bases between. Per germline, CDR1 LGHNA and CDR2 YNFKEQ.

This clone was seen just once. This chain uses TRBV4-3 with TRBJ2-2, with D hard to call. This CDR3 has 13 amino acids. Germline CDR1 reads LGHNA; CDR2 reads YSLEER. V lost 5 bases, J lost 5 bases, and 9 bases lay in between. Written as DNA, the CDR3 is TGCGCCAGCAGCTCACAAGGAACCGGGGAGCTGTTTTTT. It is translated as CASSSQGTGELFF.

In this sample, this clone turned up once. The chain employs TRBV6-5 and TRBJ1-4, with D unresolved. CDR1 is MNHEY and CDR2 is SVGAGI in the germline V gene. V lost 5 bases, J lost 4 bases, and 11 bases lay in between. The CDR3 spans 14 residues. CDR3 sequence: CASSPGLLNEKLFF. The CDR3 DNA reads as TGTGCCAGCAGTCCGGGTCTTCTTAATGAAAAACTGTTTTTT.

The chain joins TRBV6-6 to TRBJ2-5; TRBD1 matches 7 bases. Germline assignment: CDR1 MNHNY and CDR2 SVGAGI (reference sequence). Trimming at V came to 6 bases and at J to 3 bases, leaving 13 bases not matched to a gene. The length of the CDR3 is 16 residues. CDR3 protein: CASSERPGTEEETQYF. CDR3 nucleotides: TGTGCCAGCAGCGAACGACCCGGGACAGAAGAAGAGACCCAGTACTTC.

This clone came up a few times. The chain joins TRBV5-1 to TRBJ1-1; D not certain. The CDR3 loop spans 16 amino acids. The germline V gene has CDR1 SGHRS and CDR2 YFSETQ. Trimming took off 4 bases at V and 0 bases at J, with 16 bases between the two ends. The CDR3 sequence is CASSLLVSTMNTEAFF. CDR3 DNA sequence: TGCGCCAGCAGCCTCCTGGTATCCACCATGAACACTGAAGCTTTCTTT.

The DNA of the CDR3 is TGTGCCAGCAGTTCCCCGGGACAAGCCTACGAGCAGTACTTC. This gives the protein CASSSPGQAYEQYF. The genes are TRBV6-5 and TRBJ2-7, with TRBD1 as a possible D gene (6 bases). Between the trimmed V and J ends, which lost 4 bases and 2 bases, there was a span of 12 bases. The length of the CDR3 is 14 residues. The germline V gene encodes CDR1 MNHEY and CDR2 SVGAGI.

V gene TRBV30 combines with J gene TRBJ1-1; D is unclear. The CDR3 has 13 amino acids. The germline V gene encodes CDR1 GTSNPN and CDR2 SVGIG (reference sequence). The V and J ends lost 0 bases and 1 base respectively, with 6 bases between them. The CDR3 loop reads CAWSVTWNTEAFF. Written as DNA, the CDR3 is TGTGCCTGGAGTGTAACCTGGAACACTGAAGCTTTCTTT.

The chain joins TRBV5-1 to TRBJ2-7; no reliable D call. V lost 5 bases and J 6 bases, leaving 15 bases between the germline ends. This CDR3 region has 13 residues. In germline, CDR1 is SGHRS, CDR2 YFSETQ. The CDR3 DNA reads TGCGCCAGCAGGCCTGGGAAGAATGGCGAGCAGTACTTC. It encodes CASRPGKNGEQYF.

This sequence joins TRBV5-8 and TRBJ1-5; D is unclear. The CDR3 is 15 residues long. The germline V gene has CDR1 SGHTS and CDR2 YDEGEE. V lost 1 base and J lost 0, with 8 bases in between. Here the CDR3 DNA reads TGTGCCAGCAGCTTGCTTGGGTATAGCAATCAGCCCCAGCATTTT. Encoded protein: CASSLLGYSNQPQHF.

This chain uses TRBV6-5 with TRBJ2-7, with D perhaps TRBD2 (6 bases). The CDR3 sequence is 11 residues long. CDR1 is MNHEY and CDR2 is SVGAGI in the germline V gene. Trimming left V 8 bases short and J 10 bases short, with 15 bases between. The CDR3 is CASGGAGPQYF. CDR3 nucleotide sequence: TGTGCCAGCGGCGGGGCAGGGCCACAGTACTTC.

The gene calls are TRBV7-2 and TRBJ2-1, with D uncertain. The CDR3 consists of 14 residues. Germline CDR1 reads SGHTA; CDR2 reads FQGNSA. The germline V and J ends were trimmed by 4 bases and 9 bases, with 16 bases remaining between them. In DNA, the CDR3 is TGTGCCAGCAGCTGGGCCGAGGTATTTGGTGAGCAGTTCTTC. Translating gives CASSWAEVFGEQFF.

This clone was found a few times. The rearrangement joins TRBV27 to TRBJ2-3; TRBD1 aligns across 7 bases. Germline-derived CDR1 and CDR2 are MNHEY and SMNVEV (reference sequence). This CDR3 is 14 amino acids long. V shed 5 bases and J 4 bases; nucleotides not matched to a gene: 6. The CDR3 DNA sequence: TGTGCCAGCAGTCATTACAGGGGATCAGATACGCAGTATTTT. Translated: CASSHYRGSDTQYF.

This chain uses TRBV5-1 with TRBJ1-1; D is possibly TRBD1 (6 bases). Germline values: CDR1 SGHRS, CDR2 YFSETQ. The CDR3 is made up of 15 amino acids. V lost 3 bases to trimming and J lost 5 bases, with 17 bases between them. CDR3 protein: CASSWGALPGTEAFF. The CDR3 nucleotides read TGCGCCAGCAGCTGGGGGGCCCTCCCGGGAACTGAAGCTTTCTTT.

Notes on this clone: The sample holds other DNA sequences that translate to the same CDR3. V is TRBV18 and J is TRBJ2-1, with D uncertain. Germline V CDR1 and CDR2: KGHSH, LQKENI. This CDR3 comprises 12 residues. V dropped 3 bases and J dropped 4 bases, with 4 bases sitting between them. This chain's CDR3 is CASSPGYNEQFF. The CDR3, as DNA: TGTGCCAGCTCACCCGGGTACAATGAGCAGTTCTTC. Full variable domain (remainder filled in from reference TRBV18 and TRBJ2-1): NAGVMQNPRHLVRRRGQEARLRCSPMKGHSHVYWYRQLPEEGLKFMVYLQKENIIDESGMPKERFSAEFPKEGPSILRIQQVVRGDSAAYFCASSPGYNEQFFGPGTRLTVL.

The sample holds one count of this clone. V gene TRBV7-3 combines with J gene TRBJ2-7; D may be TRBD1 or TRBD2 (5 bases each). The CDR3 consists of 12 residues. Trimming cost V 2 bases and J 5 bases, with 7 bases left between them. The germline V gene has CDR1 SGHTA and CDR2 FQGTGA. The CDR3 sequence: CASSLVGDEQYF. As DNA, the CDR3 is TGTGCCAGCAGCTTAGTGGGGGACGAGCAGTACTTC.

About this clone itself: Other DNA sequences in this sample translate to the same CDR3. The chain links TRBV28 to TRBJ1-3; perhaps TRBD1 as D (5 bases). Germline V gene data show CDR1 as MDHEN and CDR2 as SYDVKM. V lost 9 bases to trimming and J lost 0 bases, with 6 bases between them. This CDR3 spans 12 amino acids. The CDR3 DNA reads as TGTGCCAGTCAGGGCTCTGGAAACACCATATATTTT. Translation gives CASQGSGNTIYF.

The chain carries TRBV7-2 and TRBJ2-7; TRBD1 might be the D (5 bases). The length of the CDR3 is 14 residues. V shed 1 base and J shed 1 base, with 8 bases lying between them. Per the germline V gene, CDR1 is SGHTA and CDR2 is FQGNSA. CDR3 loop: CASSLVRTSYEQYF. The DNA of the CDR3 is TGTGCCAGCAGCTTAGTCAGGACATCCTACGAGCAGTACTTC.

The genes are TRBV28 and TRBJ1-5; D is possibly TRBD1 (5 bases). Germline-derived CDR1 and CDR2 are MDHEN and SYDVKM. CDR3 length: 14 residues. Trimming stripped 5 bases from V and 6 bases from J, with 14 bases between. The CDR3 DNA sequence: TGTGCCAGCAGTCCGGGGGAGGTTCGTCAGCCCCAGCATTTT. This encodes CASSPGEVRQPQHF.

This rearrangement joins TRBV2 to TRBJ2-7; D not certain. The CDR3 length is 14 residues. Trimming took 5 bases from V and 0 from J, leaving 11 bases between them. CDR1 is SNHLY and CDR2 is FYNNEI in the germline V gene. CDR3 in DNA: TGTGCCAGCAGTTGGGATTTAAGCTCCTACGAGCAGTACTTC. Protein sequence: CASSWDLSSYEQYF.

This clone occurred a few times. This sequence joins TRBV2 and TRBJ2-5; 9 nucleotides align to TRBD1. The germline gives CDR1 SNHLY, CDR2 FYNNEI. This CDR3 is 13 amino acids long. After removal of 7 bases from V and 4 bases from J, the junction contained 4 bases not matched to a gene. This chain's CDR3 is CASTGTGTETQYF. Written as DNA, the CDR3 is TGTGCCAGCACCGGGACAGGGACAGAGACCCAGTACTTC.